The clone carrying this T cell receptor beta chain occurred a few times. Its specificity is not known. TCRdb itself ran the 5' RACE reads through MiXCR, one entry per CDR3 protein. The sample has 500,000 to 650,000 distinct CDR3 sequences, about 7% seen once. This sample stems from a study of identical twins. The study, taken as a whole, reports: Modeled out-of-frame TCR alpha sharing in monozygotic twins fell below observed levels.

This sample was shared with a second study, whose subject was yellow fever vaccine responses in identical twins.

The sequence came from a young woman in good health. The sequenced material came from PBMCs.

This CDR3 reads CASSQVRPGSPLHF. The CDR3 DNA follows: TGTGCCAGCAGCCAAGTGAGGCCGGGTTCACCCCTCCACTTT. The chain is built from TRBV3-1 and TRBJ1-6; the D is unclear. This CDR3 has 14 residues. V shed 1 base and J shed 9 bases, with 10 bases lying between them. Looked up from germline, CDR1 is LGHDT and CDR2 is YNNKEL (reference sequence). Variable domain in full (rest from reference TRBV3-1 and TRBJ1-6): DTAVSQTPKYLVTQMGNDKSIKCEQNLGHDTMYWYKQDSKKFLKIMFSYNNKELIINETVPNRFSPKSPDKAHLNLHINSLELGDSAVYFCASSQVRPGSPLHFGNGTRLTVT.